Listed here are 26 T cell receptor beta chains from one sample, sequenced in a study of T cell clonality in common variable immunodeficiency. These TCRs are of unknown antigen specificity. Repertoires were generated with immunoSEQ multiplex PCR, while TCRdb's copy carries only in-frame clones and drops some. The sample is made up of almost 20,000 clones, none counted only once. Study results and limitations: Common variable immunodeficiency TCR beta sequences reportedly had fewer deletions and N-nucleotide insertions.

Source material: peripheral blood mononuclear cells. Source of these receptors: a human donor with common variable immunodeficiency.

Only a few counts were recorded for this clone. With the read ending 3 residues before the CDR3 end, the germline J gene is used to fill in that end. The V call is TRBV6-2 or TRBV6-3, the J call TRBJ2-3, with D maybe TRBD2 (6 bases). Germline V gives CDR1 MNHEY, CDR2 SVGEGT. The CDR3 length is 13 residues. V lost 6 bases to trimming and J lost 1 base, with 8 bases between them. Incomplete CDR3 DNA: TGTGCCAGCAGGGGGACTGGCACAGATACG. Its translation: CASRGTGTDT. The CDR3 reads in full as CASRGTGTDTQYF.

In this sample, this clone turned up many times. The read falls 3 residues short of the CDR3 end, and the missing part is taken from the germline J gene. J is TRBJ1-1 and V is TRBV11-2; 8 nucleotides align to TRBD1. The J segment lost 7 bases and the V segment lost 5 bases, leaving 12 bases of the junction unmatched. This CDR3 has 15 residues. Germline CDR1 and CDR2: SGHAT and FQNNGV. CDR3 DNA (partial): TGTGCCAGCAGCGCCGGCGGACAGGGTAAAGGTGAA. Protein product: CASSAGGQGKGE. In full, the CDR3 reads CASSAGGQGKGEAFF.

In its sample, this clone was seen many times. The sequenced CDR3 bases are TGTGCCAGCAGTCTCCGGACTTCAGGC. Protein product: CASSLRTSG. The CDR3 as a whole reads CASSLRTSGYTF. The V and J genes are TRBV28 and TRBJ1-2, with unresolved D. With the read ending 3 residues before the CDR3 end, the germline J gene is used to fill in that end. The CDR3 sequence is 12 residues long. CDR1 is MDHEN, CDR2 SYDVKM, per germline.

This clone appeared many times. CDR3 bases read: TGCAGTGCTAGAGTGGCAGGTTCCTACGAG. It yields the protein CSARVAGSYE. The full CDR3 reads CSARVAGSYEQYF. The chain combines TRBV20-1 with TRBJ2-7; D is uncertain. The CDR3 end falls 3 residues outside the read, so it is completed with the germline J gene. The CDR3 runs to 13 residues. Germline-derived CDR1 and CDR2 are DFQATT and SNEGSKA (reference sequence). V dropped 1 base and J dropped 1 base, with 8 bases sitting between them.

This clone was detected many times. The read terminates 3 residues ahead of where the CDR3 ends, so the germline J gene completes it. In the same sample, other DNA sequences code for this CDR3. The V gene is TRBV18, the J gene TRBJ2-7; D not resolved. The CDR3 is 13 residues long. V lost 2 bases and J 1 base, leaving 6 bases between the germline ends. CDR1 KGHSH and CDR2 LQKENI come from the germline V gene. The sequenced part of the CDR3 DNA is TGTGCCAGCTCACCAGGGCAGTCCTACGAG. It encodes CASSPGQSYE. The whole CDR3 sequence reads CASSPGQSYEQYF.

There are many counts of this clone. From the germline J gene comes the end of the CDR3, since the read stops 3 residues before it. The chain has TRBV7-9 and TRBJ2-3; 7 nucleotides align to TRBD2. CDR3 length: 15 amino acids. Looked up from germline, CDR1 is SEHNR and CDR2 is FQNEAQ (reference sequence). V gave up 5 bases and J gave up 3 bases; unmatched junction bases: 8. The CDR3 sequence: CASSPIGGSTDTQYF. The DNA read from the CDR3 is TGTGCCAGCAGCCCTATCGGCGGGAGTACAGATACG.

By share, this clone counts as medium-sized. The sequenced fragment ends 3 residues before the CDR3 boundary, so the rest is inferred from the germline J gene. The chain has TRBV20-1 and TRBJ1-1; possibly TRBD1 for D (6 bases). There are 12 residues in the CDR3. Germline V CDR1 and CDR2: DFQATT, SNEGSKA (reference sequence). The part of the CDR3 DNA that was read is TGCAGTGTCTCAGGACAGCAGCCCGAA. Translating gives CSVSGQQPE. The whole CDR3 region reads CSVSGQQPEAFF.

This clone was seen only a few times. The sequence runs out 3 residues before the end of the CDR3; the remainder is reconstructed from the germline J gene. The chain uses TRBV19 and TRBJ2-1; 15 bases are a match to TRBD2. The CDR3 has 16 residues. After removal of 4 bases from V and 8 bases from J, the junction contained 6 bases not matched to a gene. Per germline, CDR1 LNHDA and CDR2 SQIVND (reference sequence). The CDR3 sequence is CASSTGLAGGADEQFF. The sequenced CDR3 bases are TGTGCCAGTAGTACAGGACTAGCGGGAGGGGCAGATGAG.

This clone was recorded at least ten times. The read finishes 3 residues shy of the CDR3 end, and the germline J gene is used to complete it. The chain carries TRBV18 and TRBJ1-1; 8 nucleotides align to TRBD1. The CDR3 sequence is 14 residues long. Germline V lookup: CDR1 KGHSH, CDR2 LQKENI. V trimming: 8 bases; J trimming: 2 bases; junction bases outside the gene matches: 7. The CDR3 loop is CASTYRGDNTEAFF. The CDR3 DNA, read in part, is TGTGCCAGCACCTACAGGGGGGATAACACTGAA.

This clone was counted at least ten times. With the read ending 3 residues before the CDR3 end, the germline J gene is used to fill in that end. This chain joins TRBV19 and TRBJ2-6; a possible D gene is TRBD2 (5 bases). The CDR3 runs 16 residues. The V end was cut by 1 base, the J end by 4 bases, with 11 bases between. Germline V gives CDR1 LNHDA, CDR2 SQIVND (reference sequence). CDR3 bases read: TGTGCCAGTAGTATAGGAGCGGCCCGGGGGGCCAACGTC. It is translated as CASSIGAARGANV. The whole CDR3 protein reads CASSIGAARGANVLTF.

This clone was counted many times. The read ends 3 residues before the CDR3 terminus; that terminus is restored from the germline J gene. The rearrangement links TRBV12-5 to TRBJ2-1, with TRBD1 identical over 9 bases. Germline loops: CDR1 LGHNT, CDR2 FRNRAP. The CDR3 covers 13 residues. With V trimmed by 6 bases and J by 5 bases, 2 bases remained unmatched. The CDR3 sequence is CASGWDRDNEQFF. The part of the CDR3 DNA that was read is TGTGCTAGTGGCTGGGACAGGGACAATGAG.

Ten or more counts support this clone. The observed sequence ends 3 residues before the CDR3 terminus, with the missing tail filled in from the germline J gene. V gene TRBV5-1 combines with J gene TRBJ1-4, with 8 bases that match TRBD1. This CDR3 region has 18 residues. In germline, CDR1 is SGHRS, CDR2 YFSETQ. The ends lost 0 bases at V and 7 bases at J; junction bases unmatched: 14. The CDR3 loop reads CASSLVPGADRDPEKLFF. The CDR3 DNA, read in part, is TGCGCCAGCAGCTTGGTGCCGGGGGCGGACAGGGATCCTGAAAAA.

This clone was detected ten times or more. From the germline J gene comes the end of the CDR3, since the read stops 3 residues before it. V usage is TRBV7-2 and J usage is TRBJ2-7; 8 bases fit TRBD2. Trimming cost V 5 bases and J 6 bases; bases outside gene matches: 12. Germline assignment: CDR1 SGHTA and CDR2 FQGNSA. The CDR3 covers 15 residues. CDR3 protein: CASSSGSGGAFEQYF. The DNA read from the CDR3 is TGTGCCAGCAGCAGTGGTTCGGGAGGGGCTTTCGAG.

This clone was counted at least ten times. The read comes to an end 3 residues before the CDR3 does, leaving the germline J gene to fill in the end. The V call is TRBV30, the J call TRBJ2-6; TRBD2 might be the D (7 bases). Germline V gene data show CDR1 as GTSNPN and CDR2 as SVGIG (reference sequence). This CDR3 has 15 amino acids. Trimming removed 4 bases from V and 0 bases from J, with 10 bases in between. The CDR3 spells CAWTRGGSGANVLTF. CDR3 bases read: TGTGCCTGGACAAGGGGGGGCTCTGGGGCCAACGTC. The variable domain in full, completed from reference TRBV30 and TRBJ2-6, reads SQTIHQWPATLVQPVGSPLSLECTVEGTSNPNLYWYRQAAGRGLQLLFYSVGIGQISSEVPQNLSASRPQDRQFILSSKKLLLSDSGFYLCAWTRGGSGANVLTFGAGSRLTVL.

This clone was recorded many times. The CDR3 extends 3 residues past the end of the read, so its final part is completed from the germline J gene. This chain joins TRBV7-3 and TRBJ2-2, with TRBD1 matching over 9 bases. Germline V gene sequence: CDR1 SGHTA, CDR2 FQGTGA. CDR3 length equals 13 residues. V was pared by 8 bases and J by 6 bases, with 4 bases of the junction left unmatched. The CDR3 DNA, read in part, is TGTGCCAGCGCCCGACAGGGGGCCGGGGAG. Translation: CASARQGAGE. The full CDR3 protein reads CASARQGAGELFF.

This clone was picked up many times. The read comes to an end 3 residues before the CDR3 does, leaving the germline J gene to fill in the end. The chain carries TRBV5-1 and TRBJ2-3; D unresolved. This CDR3 is 14 amino acids long. V was trimmed by 5 bases and J by 2 bases, leaving 12 bases between them. From germline, CDR1 is SGHRS and CDR2 YFSETQ. CDR3 sequence: CASRSSVSTDTQYF. The CDR3 bases that were read are TGCGCCAGCAGGTCATCAGTTTCCACAGATACG.

This clone showed up many times. The DNA ends 3 residues before the CDR3 does, and the rest of the CDR3 is filled in from the germline J gene. The rearrangement joins TRBV14 to TRBJ2-7; tentatively, D is TRBD2 (6 bases). In germline, CDR1 is SGHDN, CDR2 FVKESK. The CDR3 loop spans 16 amino acids. With 4 bases removed from V and 2 bases from J, the gap between germline ends came to 18 bases. This CDR3 is CASSLVGRRGTYEQYF. The CDR3 DNA, read in part, is TGTGCCAGCAGCCTAGTGGGGCGGCGGGGTACCTACGAG.

This clone was recorded at least ten times. Partial CDR3 DNA: TGTGCTAGTGGTTTGGGCCGCGCAGATACG. Amino acids: CASGLGRADT. The CDR3 as a whole reads CASGLGRADTQYF. This rearrangement joins TRBV12-5 to TRBJ2-3; D call uncertain. Read sequence stops 3 residues before the CDR3 end, and the germline J gene provides the missing end. The V end lost 1 base, the J end lost 4 bases, and 6 bases lay between the germline ends. This CDR3 is built from 13 residues. CDR1 LGHNT and CDR2 FRNRAP come from the germline V gene.

Note on this clone: The sequence runs out 3 residues before the end of the CDR3; the remainder is reconstructed from the germline J gene. This chain links TRBV20-1 with TRBJ2-1; D possibly uses TRBD1 or TRBD2 (5 bases each). Germline assignment: CDR1 DFQATT and CDR2 SNEGSKA (reference sequence). The CDR3 runs 15 residues. Trimming shortened V by 3 bases and J by 6 bases, and 18 bases separated the two germline ends. CDR3 in amino acids: CSARSSEQEVNEQFF. Partial CDR3 DNA: TGCAGTGCTAGGTCCTCGGAACAGGAGGTCAATGAG.

This clone was detected many times. The read falls 3 residues short of the CDR3 end, and the missing part is taken from the germline J gene. The V and J genes are TRBV30 and TRBJ2-5; D possibly corresponds to TRBD1 (6 bases). V gave up 3 bases and J gave up 4 bases, with 18 bases separating them. This CDR3 has 15 residues. Germline V gene sequence: CDR1 GTSNPN, CDR2 SVGIG (reference sequence). CDR3 in amino acids: CAWRAPQGLRETQYF. Partial CDR3 DNA: TGTGCCTGGAGGGCACCACAGGGTTTGAGAGAGACC.

This clone came up many times. From the germline J gene comes the end of the CDR3, since the read stops 3 residues before it. The chain carries TRBV19 and TRBJ2-3; 9 bases line up with TRBD2. The trim removed 6 bases at V and 4 bases at J, leaving 5 bases unmatched. Per germline, CDR1 LNHDA and CDR2 SQIVND (reference sequence). The CDR3 is 14 residues long. CDR3 sequence: CASRAAGGSDTQYF. The CDR3 bases that were read are TGTGCCAGTAGGGCAGCGGGGGGTTCAGATACG.

In its sample, this clone was seen many times. With the read ending 3 residues before the CDR3 end, the germline J gene is used to fill in that end. V gene TRBV12-3 or TRBV12-4 combines with J gene TRBJ2-7; 7 bases agree with TRBD2. The CDR3 contains 12 residues. J lost 6 bases, V lost 3 bases, and 2 bases had no gene match. The CDR3 bases that were read are TGTGCCAGCAGTTTTGGACTAGGCGAG. Encoded protein: CASSFGLGE. Given in full, the CDR3 is CASSFGLGEQYF.

Worth noting for this clone: With the read ending 3 residues before the CDR3 end, the germline J gene is used to fill in that end. The rearrangement links TRBV5-1 to TRBJ2-3; 8 nucleotides match TRBD2. CDR1 and CDR2 (germline): SGHRS, YFSETQ. The trim removed 2 bases at V and 8 bases at J, leaving 13 bases unmatched. The CDR3 spans 16 residues. The CDR3: CASSLVLAGSAGTQYF. CDR3 DNA, as far as it was read: TGCGCCAGCAGCTTAGTGCTAGCGGGTAGCGCAGGTACG.

Many counts were recorded for this clone. From the germline J gene comes the end of the CDR3, since the read stops 3 residues before it. The chain employs TRBV30 and TRBJ2-6; D not resolved. CDR3 length: 16 residues. V was clipped by 1 base and J by 4 bases, with 14 bases between them. CDR1 GTSNPN and CDR2 SVGIG come from the germline V gene (reference sequence). The CDR3 sequence is CAWSEAGVGGANVLTF. The DNA read from the CDR3 is TGTGCCTGGAGTGAGGCAGGCGTAGGCGGGGCCAACGTC.

There are many counts of this clone. CDR3 amino acids: CASSPPMGQGYTEAFF. The sequenced CDR3 bases are TGTGCCAGCTCACCACCTATGGGACAGGGGTACACTGAA. The gene calls are TRBV18 and TRBJ1-1, with 10 nucleotides matching TRBD1. The read ends 3 residues shy of where the CDR3 ends; the end is completed using the germline J gene. This CDR3 spans 16 amino acids. Per the germline V gene, CDR1 is KGHSH and CDR2 is LQKENI. V was pared by 0 bases and J by 3 bases, with 4 bases of the junction left unmatched.

By frequency in the sample, this clone is medium-sized (0.01 to 0.1%). With the read ending 3 residues before the CDR3 end, the germline J gene is used to fill in that end. The V and J genes are TRBV30 and TRBJ2-1; 8 bases are shared with TRBD2. Germline V CDR1 and CDR2: GTSNPN, SVGIG (reference sequence). The J segment lost 7 bases and the V segment lost 5 bases, leaving 7 bases of the junction unmatched. CDR3 length: 13 residues. This CDR3 is CAWGLAGPNEQFF. The CDR3 bases that were read are TGTGCCTGGGGACTAGCAGGCCCAAATGAG.